The next 14 T cell receptor beta chains were all read from a single sample in a study of radiation and T cells in renal cell carcinoma. Libraries were prepared by immunoSEQ multiplex PCR; TCRdb keeps only in-frame clonotypes and omits some of them. The table shows 110,000 to 150,000 clones, with around four fifths occurring only once. Time point here: baseline pretreatment blood. The treatment was: 15 Gy SBRT to primary tumor, nephrectomy 4 weeks later. This material consisted of blood, taken from a patient whose treatment included radiotherapy and nephrectomy. The receptors shown here come from a woman aged 45-60 years with renal cell carcinoma.

This sequence joins TRBV7-2 and TRBJ2-3; D is ambiguous. The V gene lost 0 bases and the J gene lost 4 bases, with 11 bases spanning the gap. Germline V gene lookup returns CDR1 SGHTA and CDR2 FQGNSA. The CDR3 totals 15 residues. The DNA for the CDR3 is TGTGCCAGCAGCTTAGCGCCCGGATGGGCAGATACGCAGTATTTT. Encoded protein: CASSLAPGWADTQYF.

The CDR3 nucleotides are TGCGCCAGCAGCCAAGGGGCGGGCACAGATACGCAGTATTTT. Its translation is CASSQGAGTDTQYF. This sequence joins TRBV4-3 and TRBJ2-3; D call uncertain. The V gene's germline CDR1 is LGHNA and CDR2 YSLEER. V shed 1 base and J shed 1 base, with 6 bases lying between them. CDR3 length: 14 residues.

The chain carries TRBV11-1 and TRBJ2-5; the D is unclear. Trimming pared 4 bases from V and 0 bases from J, leaving 3 bases between. Looked up from germline, CDR1 is SGHAT and CDR2 is FQDESV (reference sequence). The CDR3 covers 12 residues. DNA of the CDR3: TGTGCCAGCAGCTCGAACCAAGAGACCCAGTACTTC. Translating gives CASSSNQETQYF. Full variable domain (outside the CDR3, taken from reference TRBV11-1 and TRBJ2-5): EAEVAQSPRYKITEKSQAVAFWCDPISGHATLYWYRQILGQGPELLVQFQDESVVDDSQLPKDRFSAERLKGVDSTLKIQPAELGDSAMYLCASSSNQETQYFGPGTRLLVL.

The chain couples TRBV12-5 to TRBJ2-5, with 12 bases identical to TRBD2. The trim removed 6 bases at V and 5 bases at J, leaving 10 bases unmatched. This CDR3 spans 16 amino acids. The germline V gene has CDR1 LGHNT and CDR2 FRNRAP. In nucleotides, the CDR3 is TGTGCTAGTGGACCCCTAGCGGGAGGGCCTGGTGAGACCCAGTACTTC. Encoded protein: CASGPLAGGPGETQYF.

The chain recombines TRBV6-6 with TRBJ1-5; the D is unclear. Per germline, CDR1 MNHNY and CDR2 SVGAGI (reference sequence). V shed 8 bases and J shed 4 bases, with 9 bases lying between them. This CDR3 is 12 amino acids long. Here the CDR3 DNA reads TGTGCCAGCGAACAGCTTAATCAGCCCCAGCATTTT. It translates to CASEQLNQPQHF.

The chain uses TRBV6-5 and TRBJ1-2; 7 bases are shared with TRBD1. Germline lookup yields CDR1 MNHEY and CDR2 SVGAGI. Trimming took 6 bases from V and 4 from J; bases not matched to a gene: 5. The CDR3 has 13 amino acids. CDR3 in DNA: TGTGCCAGCAGCCGTACAGGGGTCTATGGCTACACCTTC. This translates into CASSRTGVYGYTF.

This clone has more than one count but fewer than ten. The V and J genes are TRBV30 and TRBJ1-5; maybe TRBD1 (5 bases). The germline V and J ends were trimmed by 0 bases and 7 bases, with 13 bases remaining between them. Germline assignment: CDR1 GTSNPN and CDR2 SVGIG (reference sequence). The CDR3 has 14 amino acids. The CDR3 sequence: CAWSVRGIIQPQHF. The CDR3 DNA reads as TGTGCCTGGAGTGTAAGGGGCATCATACAGCCCCAGCATTTT.

The CDR3 protein is CASSQRTGAYDGNTIYF. In DNA, the CDR3 is TGCGCCAGCAGCCAACGGACTGGGGCCTACGATGGAAACACCATATATTTT. The chain couples TRBV4-3 to TRBJ1-3; D possibly corresponds to TRBD1 (5 bases). The germline gives CDR1 LGHNA, CDR2 YSLEER. Trimming removed 2 bases at V and 3 bases at J, with 17 bases between. The CDR3 contains 17 residues.

The chain recombines TRBV4-3 with TRBJ2-5; D possibly uses TRBD1 or TRBD2 (5 bases each). Judging by the DNA end, TRBJ2-7 fits better; the J call may be wrong. Germline V lookup: CDR1 LGHNA, CDR2 YSLEER. The CDR3 has 15 residues. The CDR3 sequence is CASSHLPPGGSEQYF. As DNA, the CDR3 is TGCGCCAGCAGCCACCTCCCCCCTGGGGGTTCCGAGCAGTACTTC.

This rearrangement joins TRBV7-2 to TRBJ1-1; D not resolved. This CDR3 has 13 residues. V lost 1 base to trimming and J lost 7 bases, with 10 bases between them. From germline, CDR1 is SGHTA and CDR2 FQGNSA. CDR3 DNA: TGTGCCAGCAGCTTAGTGGAGGAGAATGAAGCTTTCTTT. Amino acid sequence: CASSLVEENEAFF.

There are a few counts of this clone. The V gene is TRBV5-1, the J gene TRBJ1-1, with 7 bases aligning to TRBD1. Per germline, CDR1 SGHRS and CDR2 YFSETQ. The length of the CDR3 is 14 residues. V shed 4 bases and J 1 base; nucleotides not matched to a gene: 4. The CDR3 region is CASSPGTENTEAFF. CDR3 DNA: TGCGCCAGCAGCCCCGGGACAGAGAACACTGAAGCTTTCTTT.

The rearrangement joins TRBV6-1 to TRBJ2-1; 15 positions match TRBD2. The CDR3 sequence is 15 residues long. Germline V gene data show CDR1 as MNHNS and CDR2 as SASEGT. J lost 10 bases, V lost 5 bases, and 6 bases had no gene match. This CDR3 is CASSTGLAGGYEQFF. The CDR3 coding sequence is TGTGCCAGCAGTACGGGACTAGCGGGAGGTTACGAGCAGTTCTTC.

This chain uses TRBV4-3 with TRBJ2-3, with a tentative D call TRBD1 (6 bases). The CDR3 totals 15 residues. Germline V gene lookup returns CDR1 LGHNA and CDR2 YSLEER. The V and J ends lost 0 bases and 6 bases respectively, with 13 bases between them. CDR3 in DNA: TGCGCCAGCAGCCAAGATCAGGGGCGCTTCGATACGCAGTATTTT. It encodes CASSQDQGRFDTQYF.

The chain uses TRBV7-2 and TRBJ1-4, with D maybe TRBD1 (6 bases). Germline V gene data show CDR1 as SGHTA and CDR2 as FQGNSA. The ends were cut back, 4 bases at V and 0 bases at J, with 18 bases in the middle. The CDR3 is made up of 18 amino acids. The chain's CDR3 is CASSSGDKAFATNEKLFF. In nucleotides, the CDR3 is TGTGCCAGCAGCTCGGGGGACAAGGCATTCGCAACTAATGAAAAACTGTTTTTT.